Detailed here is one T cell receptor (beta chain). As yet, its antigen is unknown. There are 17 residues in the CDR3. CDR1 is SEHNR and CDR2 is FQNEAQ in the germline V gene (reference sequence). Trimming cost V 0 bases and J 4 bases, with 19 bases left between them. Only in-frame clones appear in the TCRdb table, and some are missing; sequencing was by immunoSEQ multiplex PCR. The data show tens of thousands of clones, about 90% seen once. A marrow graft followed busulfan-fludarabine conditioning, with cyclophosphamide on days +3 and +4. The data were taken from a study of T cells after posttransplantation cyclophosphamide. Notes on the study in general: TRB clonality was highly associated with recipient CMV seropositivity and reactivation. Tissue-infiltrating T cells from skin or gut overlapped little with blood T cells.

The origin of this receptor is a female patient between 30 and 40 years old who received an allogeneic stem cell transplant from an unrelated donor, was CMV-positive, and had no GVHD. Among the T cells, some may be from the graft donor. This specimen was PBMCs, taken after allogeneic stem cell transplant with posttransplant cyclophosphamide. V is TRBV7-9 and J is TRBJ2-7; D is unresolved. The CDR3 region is CASSLAIGASTSYEQYF. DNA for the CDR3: TGTGCCAGCAGCTTAGCAATTGGAGCGAGTACCTCATACGAGCAGTACTTC. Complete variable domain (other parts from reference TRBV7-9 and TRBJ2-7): DTGVSQNPRHKITKRGQNVTFRCDPISEHNRLYWYRQTLGQGPEFLTYFQNEAQLEKSRLLSDRFSAERPKGSFSTLEIQRTEQGDSAMYLCASSLAIGASTSYEQYFGPGTRLTVT.